A selection of T cell receptor beta chains follows, all from one sample in a study of T cell responses to AZD1222 COVID-19 vaccine. Sequenced by immunoSEQ multiplex PCR; TCRdb stores in-frame clones only, minus some. In the table there are about 130,000 clones, 85% to 90% of which are singletons. Sequences were derived from peripheral blood, sampled on day 0 of AZD1222 vaccination. These receptor sequences come from an adult in good health. Both conserved end residues are part of each CDR3. Each record gives: D gene, V gene, J gene, clone size, CDR3 protein, CDR3 DNA. The D gene is left open where the match is weak. Not all rows give a size; the values are once, few, many and, for expanded clones, a class.

>.|TRBV9|TRBJ1-2|.
CASSMGENYGYTF
TGTGCCAGCAGCATGGGGGAGAACTATGGCTACACCTTC
>.|TRBV5-6|TRBJ1-4|.
CASSLISNEKLFF
TGTGCCAGCAGCTTGATTAGTAATGAAAAACTGTTTTTT
>.|TRBV6-6|TRBJ2-7|.
CASSQGLGEQYF
TGTGCCAGCTCACAGGGTTTAGGCGAGCAGTACTTC
>TRBD1|TRBV5-6|TRBJ1-2|.
CASSLARDRAAYYGYTF
TGTGCCAGCAGCTTGGCGCGGGACAGGGCAGCATACTATGGCTACACCTTC
>TRBD2|TRBV7-8|TRBJ2-2|.
CASRPGLAGSNTGELFF
TGTGCCAGCAGGCCGGGACTAGCGGGATCGAACACCGGGGAGCTGTTTTTT
>.|TRBV5-1|TRBJ1-3|.
CASSLEEARGNTIYF
TGCGCCAGCAGCTTGGAAGAGGCGCGCGGAAACACCATATATTTT
>.|TRBV19|TRBJ2-2|.
CASSMGADYTGELFF
TGTGCCAGTAGTATGGGGGCGGACTACACCGGGGAGCTGTTTTTT
>.|TRBV29-1|TRBJ1-2|.
CSGGGDYGYTF
TGCAGCGGCGGGGGTGACTATGGCTACACCTTC
>TRBD1|TRBV5-1|TRBJ2-7|once
CASSTGGSLIYEQYF
TGCGCCAGCAGTACAGGGGGATCACTCATCTACGAGCAGTACTTC
>TRBD2|TRBV28|TRBJ2-7|.
CASLAGGGSGEQYF
TGTGCCAGTCTGGCCGGGGGGGGGTCTGGAGAGCAGTACTTC